This TCR beta chain was captured by sequencing in a study of cytomegalovirus exposure and HLA in healthy donors (dated by TCRdb to 2016 to 2017). At the level of the whole study: In an earlier analysis of some 610 of the donors, 250 to 350 Gb of sequence data and approximately 100 million unique TCR beta sequences from some 170 million T cells were reported. To predict cytomegalovirus infection status, the study combined high-throughput TCR immunosequencing, statistical association of individual TCRs with disease status, and machine learning. An early release that covered fewer than 750 HLA-typed donors contained approximately 300 gigabases of sequencing data and tens of millions of unique TCR sequences. Every repertoire in the discovery cohort had been generated on one and the same sequencing platform. In an earlier analysis of 550 to 700 of the donors, high-throughput TCR beta sequencing was used to judge whether each TCR beta V gene segment behaved as functional or pseudogenic. Of the roughly 400 genotyped donors, over 70% fell in the genetic ancestry cluster associated with self-reported Caucasian donors. Donor age, sex, ethnicity and CMV serostatus were collected together with the repertoire data. On average, over 200,000 unique TCR beta nucleotide sequences were sequenced per donor among 398 genotyped donors of the cohort, with 15% to 20% of those sequences being non-productive. The later analysis used no new phenotypic data to find candidate immune exposures, relying instead on TCR beta sequences and their occurrence across donors. HLA typing included class I and class II loci at four-digit resolution. The T cell repertoires of several hundred subjects were profiled by immunosequencing and related to cytomegalovirus serostatus. The number of donors typed differed by locus, with 629-630 for A, B, C, DRB1 and DQB1, 522 for DQA1, 600 to 610 for DPA1, and some 450 for DPB1. A later genetic analysis took genome-wide SNP genotypes for about 55% of the 666 donors and used that subset as a discovery cohort. The study aimed to test whether signatures of past pathogen exposure could be identified by cataloging public T cell receptors. Along with the roughly 700-subject first cohort, a separate validation cohort of over a hundred different subjects was used. Because of strong linkage in the cohort, a few DR-DQ haplotypes were treated as single units for association and clustering. A later analysis re-analyzed previously published TCR beta repertoires from several hundred donors and added high-resolution HLA genotyping to study TCR occurrence patterns. General study outcomes and caveats: The classifier was reported to diagnose cytomegalovirus status with high specificity and sensitivity in both the original and validation cohorts. Strong co-occurrence of HLA alleles, especially DR and DQ, made assigning TCR associations to individual alleles difficult. In a later genetic analysis, a missense DCLRE1C variant was associated with V-gene and J-gene trimming of TCR beta chains, and the association was replicated in an independent cohort. A later analysis reported that several top co-occurrence clusters appeared linked to parvovirus B19, influenza, CMV and Epstein-Barr virus. Compared with equally common non-associated chains, HLA-associated TCR beta chains in a later analysis were more clonally expanded and had lower generation probabilities. The presence/absence analyses assumed that sequencing depth was roughly uniform across donors, and that assumption may not be true. For the cohort, immune exposure information was limited to CMV serostatus. HLA typing was unavailable for some donors at each locus, so association tests used only the typed subset. A later genetic analysis reported fewer N-insertions in productive TCRs among donors in an Asian-associated ancestry cluster than the roughly 700-donor mean. In a later analysis, TCR association rates were found to vary across HLA loci, with the most associated TCRs seen for DRB1 alleles and the fewest for HLA-C alleles. A cluster of highly shared sequence variants was judged likely to be a technical artifact of the sequencing pipeline. Because counts were too low, roughly 17 rarely observed V segments, including chromosome 9 orphons, were left out of the earlier analysis of 587 of the donors. Some IMGT-functional V segments, including TRBV6-2 and TRBV6-3, could not be distinguished by the 87-base-pair reads and were therefore excluded. A further reported finding was that TCR beta sequences accurately predicted the HLA-A and HLA-B alleles for most subjects in the first cohort. At a false discovery rate of 0.05, a later analysis linked roughly 17,000 TCR beta sequences to specific HLA alleles. In a later analysis, most CMV-associated TCR beta chains were found to appear HLA-restricted, with HLA associations seemingly driven largely by CMV exposure. The authors suggested that the approach could potentially be extended to other disease states and immunological phenotypes. Correlated functional status among segregating V segments might reflect linkage disequilibrium, but an unknown experimental factor could not be ruled out. In an earlier analysis of some 540 of the donors, most TCR beta V segments appeared in productive rearrangements about 87% or about 30% of the time, broadly matching IMGT annotations. This cohort had only TCR beta chains sequenced, and the lack of alpha or paired-chain data limited which features could be detected. Most TCR sequences were observed very rarely across donors, whereas some public TCRs were present in many individuals. In vitro tests confirmed that a few of the cytomegalovirus-associated TCR beta chains recognize cytomegalovirus antigens. In the study, 150 to 200 TCR beta chains were listed as associated with cytomegalovirus.

Receptor libraries were prepared by the immunoSEQ multiplex PCR assay. For the multiplex PCR, a mixture combining 60 forward primers for TCR Vbeta segments and 13 reverse primers for TCR Jbeta segments was used. The CDR3 region of rearranged TCR beta genes was amplified from genomic DNA with a multiplex PCR assay. The Illumina HiSeq System was used to sequence the amplified TCR beta libraries as 87-base-pair reads. For the original study's pipeline: In a later analysis, some 80 million unique TCR beta chains were counted across the approximately 640 repertoires, and roughly 11 million of these chains were shared by at least two donors. A nearest-neighbor algorithm error-corrected the raw reads and collapsed the reads into unique sequences, merging closely related sequences to remove PCR and sequencing errors. CDR3 sequences were aligned to IMGT reference sequences to assign V, D and J gene segments. For a sequence to be retained, at least a six-nucleotide match to both a V gene segment and a J gene segment was required. A rearrangement counted as productive if the CDR3 had no stop codons and remained in frame with V and J, and every other rearrangement counted as non-productive. Following IMGT convention, CDR3 was defined as the stretch from the second conserved V-encoded cysteine to the conserved J-encoded phenylalanine. The earlier analysis of about 530 of the donors excluded any sequence lacking an unambiguous match to a single V gene segment. In an earlier analysis of more than 500 of the donors, a V segment was called functional when productive rearrangements were above 56.7%, and segregating when the standard deviation between donors exceeded 5%. To diagnose cytomegalovirus status from the catalog of TCR beta chain sequences, a statistical classification framework was built. V and J gene assignment, in a later analysis, came from comparing TCR nucleotide sequences with IMGT/GENE-DB human TR gene sequences. A later analysis assigned CDR3 sequences and most-parsimonious VDJ recombination scenarios with the TCRdist pipeline. In a later analysis, every TCR beta chain was defined by the combination of its CDR3 amino acid sequence and its V-gene family, and reads without a unique V-gene family were dropped. A later analysis removed 592 highly shared, low-generation-probability nucleotide sequences to deal with suspected cross-contamination and a sequencing artifact. For each public chain, a later analysis derived a clonal expansion index from normalized ranks of inferred template counts within each repertoire. In a later analysis, generation probabilities were computed with a VDJ recombination model fitted to out-of-frame rearrangements, and the resulting probabilities were checked against IGoR. A later analysis scored TCR-TCR, TCR-HLA and TCR-CMV co-occurrence with hypergeometric tests, applying a repertoire-size bias correction to TCR pairs. In a later analysis, false discovery rates were estimated by permuting HLA or CMV assignments 20 times. In a later analysis, co-occurring TCRs were grouped using DBSCAN, with TCRdist sequence similarity added in when clustering inside HLA-allele-positive subsets. For co-occurrence clustering, repertoires with fewer than 30,000 or more than 120,000 public chains were excluded, along with roughly five repertoires with anomalous nucleotide sharing. TCRdb's version of the immuneACCESS table is confined to in-frame rearrangements and falls short of the full clone set. An unresolved V gene accounts for under half of the shortfall where checked; the remainder is of unknown origin. V, J and clone size derive from that table, while D and trimming were established from the DNA sequence. This sample lists under 200,000 clones; 77% were detected once. The ten largest clones represent 3% to 4.5% of the sample.

The cohort comprised 710 or so healthy bone marrow donors. Cohort members were all nominally healthy when sampled, although unrecorded immune exposures were likely present. The donor tested CMV seropositive, placing the donor among the 290 or so seropositive members of the cohort. Every donor gave a peripheral blood sample, and the peripheral blood mononuclear cells from that sample were used for TCR beta sequencing. Genomic DNA was extracted from the blood cell samples with the Qiagen DNeasy Blood Extraction Kit. V is trimmed back by 3 bases and J by 7 bases, and the junction contains 4 bases that no gene match accounts for. The CDR3 contains 16 residues, cysteine and phenylalanine counted. Here the CDR3 DNA is all that survives: 48 bases in frame from base 1. CDR1 and CDR2, looked up from the germline V gene, are MGHDK and SYGVNS. This clone was detected only a few times. It has no known antigen specificity. The sample holds no much larger clone one base away, and base qualities are not on file.

In this chain, TRBV25-1 is recombined with TRBJ2-3, and TRBD2 matches 16 of the central bases. The sequenced sample consisted of PBMCs. This sequence was found in a man aged 30 to 45 in good health and CMV-seropositive. The CDR3 reads CASSEGTSGGGHTQYF. Read as DNA, the sequence is TGTGCCAGCAGTGAGGGGACTAGCGGGGGGGGACATACGCAGTATTTT.